This TCR beta chain was captured in a study of T cell responses to AZD1222 COVID-19 vaccine. Looked up from germline, CDR1 is MDHEN and CDR2 is SYDVKM. This CDR3 has 15 residues. V was pared by 2 bases and J by 7 bases, with 10 bases of the junction left unmatched. Remarks on this clone: Its matching antigen is unknown.

Profiled with immunoSEQ multiplex PCR; TCRdb holds only in-frame clones, not every one. The sample lists roughly 140,000 clones; around nine tenths were seen once. General study findings and limits: Increased Spike-specific TCR breadth and depth were observed after two AZD1222 doses. Clonal diversity may have been underestimated in mostly white British donors. With dominance at 160-218 and 743-854, vaccine-associated CD4 TCRs spanned spike. Just a handful of people given AZD1222 tested seropositive at baseline.

The genes are TRBV28 and TRBJ2-7, with TRBD2 identical over 8 bases. The sample in question was peripheral blood, obtained on day 0 of AZD1222 vaccination. The TCR originated in an adult in good health. The CDR3 protein is CASSLLRVPSGEQYF. CDR3 bases: TGTGCCAGCAGTTTACTCCGGGTCCCTAGCGGGGAGCAGTACTTC.